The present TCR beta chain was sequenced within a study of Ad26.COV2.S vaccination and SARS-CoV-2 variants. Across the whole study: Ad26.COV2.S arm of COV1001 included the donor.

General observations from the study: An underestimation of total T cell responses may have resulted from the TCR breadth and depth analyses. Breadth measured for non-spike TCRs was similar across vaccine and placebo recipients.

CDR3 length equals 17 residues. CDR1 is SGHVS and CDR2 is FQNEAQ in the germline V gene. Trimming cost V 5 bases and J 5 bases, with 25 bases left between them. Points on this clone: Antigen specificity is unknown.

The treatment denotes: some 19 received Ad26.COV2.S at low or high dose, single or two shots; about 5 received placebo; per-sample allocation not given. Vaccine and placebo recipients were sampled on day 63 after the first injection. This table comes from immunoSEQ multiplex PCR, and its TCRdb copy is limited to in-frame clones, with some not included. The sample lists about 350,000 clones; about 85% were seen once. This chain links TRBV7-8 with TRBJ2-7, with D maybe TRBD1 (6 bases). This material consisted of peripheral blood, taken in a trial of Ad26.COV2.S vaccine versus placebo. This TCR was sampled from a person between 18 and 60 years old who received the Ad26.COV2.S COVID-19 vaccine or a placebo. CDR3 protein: CASSLLGHPGDFDEQYF. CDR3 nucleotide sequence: TGTGCCAGCAGCCTACTGGGGCATCCAGGGGATTTTGACGAGCAGTACTTC.